This T cell receptor beta chain is from a study of blood T cells in healthy people across ages. In the study overall: About one barcoded TCR beta cDNA was captured per two T cells.

This CDR3 has 15 amino acids. Germline CDR1 is MGHRA and CDR2 is YSYEKL. The ends were cut back, 4 bases at V and 2 bases at J, with 14 bases in the middle. Combining a sample-barcoded 5' primer with a J-beta primer mix, a second PCR ran for about 6 to 12 cycles. CDR3-containing paired-end reads numbering at least 2.5 million came from each sample. TCRdb itself ran the 5' RACE reads through MiXCR, one entry per CDR3 protein. Of around 1.5 million distinct CDR3 sequences in the sample, 34% were seen once. This clonotype was observed a handful of times. This receptor was identified in a woman aged 25-40 years in good health. Sequenced input: blood. The chain uses TRBV4-1 and TRBJ1-2; D is uncertain. This chain's CDR3 is CASSPRRGYNYGYTF. CDR3 nucleotide sequence: TGCGCCAGCAGCCCCCGGAGAGGGTACAACTATGGCTACACCTTC.